Below, 13 T cell receptor beta chains from the same sample are listed, as sequenced in a study of T cell responses to AZD1222 COVID-19 vaccine. Repertoires were generated with immunoSEQ multiplex PCR, while TCRdb's copy carries only in-frame clones and drops some. Seen here are approximately 160,000 clones, roughly 90% observed once, and the top ten hold around 4.4%. The specimen comprised peripheral blood, sampled on day 0 of AZD1222 vaccination. The receptors were sampled from an adult in good health.

The rearrangement joins TRBV28 to TRBJ2-2; D might be TRBD2 (6 bases). CDR1 and CDR2 (germline): MDHEN, SYDVKM. V was shortened by 7 bases and J by 3 bases, with 18 bases between the two germline ends. CDR3 length: 16 amino acids. The CDR3 DNA follows: TGTGCCAGCATCGTAGGAGGGGCCGCGGACACCGGGGAGCTGTTTTTT. It encodes CASIVGGAADTGELFF.

This clone was detected only once. The V gene is TRBV28, the J gene TRBJ1-5; D remains unclear. Trimming removed 2 bases at V and 4 bases at J, with 9 bases between. In germline, CDR1 is MDHEN, CDR2 SYDVKM. CDR3 length equals 14 residues. The CDR3, as DNA: TGTGCCAGCAGTTTACGGCTGGGGAATCAGCCCCAGCATTTT. This sequence encodes CASSLRLGNQPQHF.

The chain is built from TRBV4-3 and TRBJ2-7; TRBD2 matches 16 bases. The trim removed 5 bases at V and 7 bases at J, leaving 5 bases unmatched. Germline V gene sequence: CDR1 LGHNA, CDR2 YSLEER. The CDR3 length is 15 residues. The CDR3 coding sequence is TGCGCCAGCAGCACCGGGACTAGCGGGAGGGATGAGCAGTACTTC. Translating it yields CASSTGTSGRDEQYF.

V usage is TRBV5-1 and J usage is TRBJ2-2; D gene unclear. This CDR3 contains 15 residues. Germline V gene lookup returns CDR1 SGHRS and CDR2 YFSETQ. V dropped 5 bases and J dropped 4 bases, with 15 bases sitting between them. The CDR3 sequence is CASSRFDWATGELFF. Here the CDR3 DNA reads TGCGCCAGCAGTAGGTTTGACTGGGCCACCGGGGAGCTGTTTTTT.

This clone was seen a single time. V is TRBV5-8 and J is TRBJ1-3, with TRBD1 matching over 7 bases. Unmatched junction bases numbered 11, after V lost 3 bases and J lost 8 bases. The CDR3 has 15 amino acids. Germline loops: CDR1 SGHTS, CDR2 YDEGEE. The CDR3 sequence: CASSYGFTGVDTIYF. Here the CDR3 DNA reads TGTGCCAGCAGCTACGGGTTCACAGGGGTGGACACCATATATTTT.

This chain joins TRBV2 and TRBJ1-2; D remains ambiguous. The CDR3 consists of 15 residues. Germline V gene sequence: CDR1 SNHLY, CDR2 FYNNEI. V was shortened by 6 bases and J by 0 bases, with 14 bases between the two germline ends. CDR3: CASRVLGESNYGYTF. The DNA of the CDR3 is TGTGCCAGCAGGGTACTCGGCGAGTCTAACTATGGCTACACCTTC.

This chain joins TRBV5-1 and TRBJ1-1; TRBD1 matches at 11 bases. Germline V gene sequence: CDR1 SGHRS, CDR2 YFSETQ. J gave up 3 bases and V 3 bases, and 1 base lay outside the gene matches. The CDR3 is 14 residues long. CDR3 coding DNA: TGCGCCAGCAGCTGGGGACAGGGGGACACTGAAGCTTTCTTT. It specifies CASSWGQGDTEAFF.

The chain recombines TRBV7-9 with TRBJ1-3; 7 nucleotides line up with TRBD1. This CDR3 has 16 amino acids. With V trimmed by 0 bases and J by 0 bases, 2 bases remained unmatched. From germline, CDR1 is SEHNR and CDR2 FQNEAQ (reference sequence). CDR3 nucleotides: TGTGCCAGCAGCTTAGCGGGACAGTACTCTGGAAACACCATATATTTT. This translates into CASSLAGQYSGNTIYF.

CDR3 loop: CASWGGHSQETQYF. CDR3 coding DNA: TGTGCCAGCTGGGGGGGCCATTCCCAAGAGACCCAGTACTTC. The genes are TRBV21-1 and TRBJ2-5; the D call of TRBD2 is as the table states it, not checked on the DNA. TRBV21-1 is flagged as a pseudogene. The CDR3 totals 14 residues.

The V and J genes are TRBV30 and TRBJ1-1; no reliable D call. Trimming stripped 2 bases from V and 1 base from J, with 8 bases between. The CDR3 covers 13 residues. Germline assignment: CDR1 GTSNPN and CDR2 SVGIG (reference sequence). The CDR3 nucleotides are TGTGCCTGGAGTCCTGACTGGAACACTGAAGCTTTCTTT. Encoded protein: CAWSPDWNTEAFF.

This clone was recorded a few times. V and J are TRBV7-3 and TRBJ2-7; D unresolved. The CDR3 has 17 amino acids. From germline, CDR1 is SGHTA and CDR2 FQGTGA. The V and J ends lost 3 bases and 3 bases respectively, with 21 bases between them. CDR3 residues: CASSFVREKDEVYEQYF. For the CDR3, the DNA is TGTGCCAGCAGCTTCGTACGCGAGAAAGATGAAGTCTACGAGCAGTACTTC.

The V and J genes are TRBV2 and TRBJ1-5; TRBD1 aligns across 7 bases. The junction had 5 bases not matched to a gene; V was cut back by 6 bases and J by 0 bases. CDR3 length: 15 amino acids. From germline, CDR1 is SNHLY and CDR2 FYNNEI. CDR3: CASSRDSHSNQPQHF. CDR3 coding DNA: TGTGCCAGCAGCCGGGACAGCCATAGCAATCAGCCCCAGCATTTT.

This clone was counted once. The chain is built from TRBV2 and TRBJ1-2, with D uncertain. V lost 6 bases, J lost 5 bases, and 13 bases lay in between. The CDR3 length is 13 residues. Germline V gene sequence: CDR1 SNHLY, CDR2 FYNNEI. The CDR3 bases are TGTGCCAGCAGGGACGCGCCGGGATATGGCTACACCTTC. Amino acid sequence: CASRDAPGYGYTF.